Below, 2 T cell receptor beta chains from the same sample are listed, as sequenced in a study of blood T cell repertoires in COVID-19. Measured with immunoSEQ multiplex PCR; TCRdb has only the in-frame clones, and not every one. The table includes 290,000 or so clones, about four fifths detected once. The specimen was PBMCs or T cells enriched from blood (not recorded which). These receptors were obtained from a man aged 40-49 years who had been exposed to COVID-19.

The chain couples TRBV5-1 to TRBJ1-6, with TRBD1 identical over 9 bases. V lost 0 bases and J lost 11; bases outside the gene matches: 12. Germline CDR1 is SGHRS and CDR2 is YFSETQ. The CDR3 loop spans 17 amino acids. CDR3 sequence (DNA): TGCGCCAGCAGCTTGGCCGTGGTCGCGGACAGGGGAGCACCCCTCCACTTT. It translates to CASSLAVVADRGAPLHF.

The chain uses TRBV5-4 and TRBJ2-7; TRBD1 matches at 7 bases. Germline trimming cut 4 bases from V and 2 bases from J; bases unmatched to any gene: 9. Germline lookup yields CDR1 SGHNT and CDR2 YYREEE (reference sequence). The CDR3 sequence is 15 residues long. CDR3 in DNA: TGTGCCAGCAGCGGGGAACAGGGGCCAACCTACGAGCAGTACTTC. This sequence encodes CASSGEQGPTYEQYF. The full variable domain, rest sourced from reference TRBV5-4 and TRBJ2-7, is ETGVTQSPTHLIKTRGQQVTLRCSSQSGHNTVSWYQQALGQGPQFIFQYYREEENGRGNFPPRFSGLQFPNYSSELNVNALELDDSALYLCASSGEQGPTYEQYFGPGTRLTVT.